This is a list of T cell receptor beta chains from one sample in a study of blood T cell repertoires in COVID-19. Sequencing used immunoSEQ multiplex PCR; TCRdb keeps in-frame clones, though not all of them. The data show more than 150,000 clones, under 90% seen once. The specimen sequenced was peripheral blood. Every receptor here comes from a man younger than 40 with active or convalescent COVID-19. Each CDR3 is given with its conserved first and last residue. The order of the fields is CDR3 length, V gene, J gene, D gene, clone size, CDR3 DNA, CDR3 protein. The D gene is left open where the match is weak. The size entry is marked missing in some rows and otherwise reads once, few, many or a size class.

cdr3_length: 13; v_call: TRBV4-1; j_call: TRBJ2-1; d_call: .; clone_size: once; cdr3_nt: TGCGCCAGCAGCCAAGTGGGGCTAGATGAGCAGTTCTTC; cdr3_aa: CASSQVGLDEQFF
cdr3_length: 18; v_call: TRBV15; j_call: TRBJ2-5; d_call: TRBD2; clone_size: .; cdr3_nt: TGTGCCACCAGCGGGTGGGTAGGAGTAGCGGGAACCCAAGAGACCCAGTACTTC; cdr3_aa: CATSGWVGVAGTQETQYF
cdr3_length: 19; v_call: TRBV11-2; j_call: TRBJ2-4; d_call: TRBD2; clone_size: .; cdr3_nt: TGTGCCAGCAGCCCCAGGCTGGGGGGGTCCATGTTAGCCAAAAACATTCAGTACTTC; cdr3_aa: CASSPRLGGSMLAKNIQYF
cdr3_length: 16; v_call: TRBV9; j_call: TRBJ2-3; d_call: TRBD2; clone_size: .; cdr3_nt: TGTGCCAGCAGCGCAGGACTAGCGGGAAACACAGATACGCAGTATTTT; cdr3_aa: CASSAGLAGNTDTQYF
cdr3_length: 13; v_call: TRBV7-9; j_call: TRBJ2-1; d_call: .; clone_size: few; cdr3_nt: TGTGCCAGCAGTTCTGTTTGGGAGAATGAGCAGTTCTTC; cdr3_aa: CASSSVWENEQFF
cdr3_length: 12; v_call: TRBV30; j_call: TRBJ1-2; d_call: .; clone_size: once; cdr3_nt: TGTGCCTGGGAAGCCGGGGGTATTGGCTACACCTTC; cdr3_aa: CAWEAGGIGYTF
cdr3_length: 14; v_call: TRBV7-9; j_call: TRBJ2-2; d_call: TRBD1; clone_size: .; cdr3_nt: TGTGCCAGCAGCTTGGACAGGGCAGGCGGGGAGCTGTTTTTT; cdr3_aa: CASSLDRAGGELFF
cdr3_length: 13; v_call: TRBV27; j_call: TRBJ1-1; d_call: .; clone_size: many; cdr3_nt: TGTGCCAGCAGTTTACAGGGTTACACTGAAGCTTTCTTT; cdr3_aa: CASSLQGYTEAFF
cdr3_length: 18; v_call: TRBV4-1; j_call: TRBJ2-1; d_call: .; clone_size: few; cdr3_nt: TGCGCCAGCAGCCAGTCTTCGGGGAGCGGCAGCTCCTACAATGAGCAGTTCTTC; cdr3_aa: CASSQSSGSGSSYNEQFF
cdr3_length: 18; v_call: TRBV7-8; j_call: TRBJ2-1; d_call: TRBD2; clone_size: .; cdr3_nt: TGTGCCAGCAGCTCGGGACTAGCGGGAGGACCGACCCGGAGGGAGCAGTTCTTC; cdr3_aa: CASSSGLAGGPTRREQFF